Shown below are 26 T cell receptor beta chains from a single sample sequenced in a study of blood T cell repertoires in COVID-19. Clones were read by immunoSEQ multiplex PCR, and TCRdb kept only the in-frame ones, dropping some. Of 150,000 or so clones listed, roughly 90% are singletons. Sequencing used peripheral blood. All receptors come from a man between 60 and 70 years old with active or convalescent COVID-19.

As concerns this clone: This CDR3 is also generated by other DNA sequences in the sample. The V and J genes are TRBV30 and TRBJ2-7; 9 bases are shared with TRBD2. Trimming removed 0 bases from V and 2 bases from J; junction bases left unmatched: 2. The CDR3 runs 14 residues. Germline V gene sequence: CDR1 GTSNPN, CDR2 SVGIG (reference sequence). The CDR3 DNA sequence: TGTGCCTGGAGTGTGACTAGCGGAACCTACGAGCAGTACTTC. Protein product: CAWSVTSGTYEQYF.

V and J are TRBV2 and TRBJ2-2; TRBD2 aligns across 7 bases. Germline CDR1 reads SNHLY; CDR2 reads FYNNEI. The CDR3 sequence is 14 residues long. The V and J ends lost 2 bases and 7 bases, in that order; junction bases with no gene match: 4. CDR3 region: CASSETGGVGELFF. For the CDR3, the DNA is TGTGCCAGCAGTGAAACGGGAGGTGTCGGGGAGCTGTTTTTT.

CDR3 sequence reads: CASSPDAGGQGEQFF. CDR3 DNA sequence: TGCGCCAGCAGCCCGGACGCGGGAGGGCAGGGTGAGCAGTTCTTC. The V call is TRBV5-1, the J call TRBJ2-1, with 9 bases lining up with TRBD2. Trimming cost V 4 bases and J 9 bases; bases outside gene matches: 11. The CDR3 is 15 residues long. Germline V gives CDR1 SGHRS, CDR2 YFSETQ.

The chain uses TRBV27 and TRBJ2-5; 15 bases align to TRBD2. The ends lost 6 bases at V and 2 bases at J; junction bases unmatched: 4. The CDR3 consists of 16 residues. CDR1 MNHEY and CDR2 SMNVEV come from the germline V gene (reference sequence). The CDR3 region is CASSRGLAGGQETQYF. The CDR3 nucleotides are TGTGCCAGCAGCCGCGGACTAGCGGGGGGGCAAGAGACCCAGTACTTC.

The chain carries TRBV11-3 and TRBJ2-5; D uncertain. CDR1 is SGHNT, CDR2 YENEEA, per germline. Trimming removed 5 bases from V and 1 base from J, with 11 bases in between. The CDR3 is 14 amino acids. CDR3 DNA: TGTGCCAGCAGCCCAGGTGGCAGCCAAGAGACCCAGTACTTC. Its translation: CASSPGGSQETQYF. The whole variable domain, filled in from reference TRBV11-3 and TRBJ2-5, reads EAGVVQSPRYKIIEKKQPVAFWCNPISGHNTLYWYLQNLGQGPELLIRYENEEAVDDSQLPKDRFSAERLKGVDSTLKIQPAELGDSAVYLCASSPGGSQETQYFGPGTRLLVL.

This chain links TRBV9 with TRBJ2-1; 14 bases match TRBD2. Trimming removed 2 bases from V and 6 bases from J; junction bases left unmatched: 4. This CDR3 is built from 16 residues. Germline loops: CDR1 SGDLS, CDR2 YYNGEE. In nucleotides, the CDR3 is TGTGCCAGCAGCGTTCCGGGACTAGCGGGAGTCAATGAGCAGTTCTTC. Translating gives CASSVPGLAGVNEQFF. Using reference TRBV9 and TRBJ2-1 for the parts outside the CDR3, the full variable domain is DSGVTQTPKHLITATGQRVTLRCSPRSGDLSVYWYQQSLDQGLQFLIQYYNGEERAKGNILERFSAQQFPDLHSELNLSSLELGDSALYFCASSVPGLAGVNEQFFGPGTRLTVL.

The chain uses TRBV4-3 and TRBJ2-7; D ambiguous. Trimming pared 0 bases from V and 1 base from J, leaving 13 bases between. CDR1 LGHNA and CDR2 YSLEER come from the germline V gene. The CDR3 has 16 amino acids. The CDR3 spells CASSQDVLSPSYEQYF. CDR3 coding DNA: TGCGCCAGCAGCCAAGATGTGCTATCACCTTCCTACGAGCAGTACTTC.

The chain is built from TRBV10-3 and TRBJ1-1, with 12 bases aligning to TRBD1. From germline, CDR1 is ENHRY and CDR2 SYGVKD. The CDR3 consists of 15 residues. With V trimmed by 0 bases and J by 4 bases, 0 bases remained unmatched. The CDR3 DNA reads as TGTGCCATCAGTGAGTCGGGACAGGGGGCCACTGAAGCTTTCTTT. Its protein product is CAISESGQGATEAFF.

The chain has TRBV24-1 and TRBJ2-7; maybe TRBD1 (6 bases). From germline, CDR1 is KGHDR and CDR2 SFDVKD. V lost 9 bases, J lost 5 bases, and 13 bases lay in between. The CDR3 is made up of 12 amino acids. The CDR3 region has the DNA TGTGCCACCGGCTCAGGGGACCACGAGCAGTACTTC. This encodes CATGSGDHEQYF.

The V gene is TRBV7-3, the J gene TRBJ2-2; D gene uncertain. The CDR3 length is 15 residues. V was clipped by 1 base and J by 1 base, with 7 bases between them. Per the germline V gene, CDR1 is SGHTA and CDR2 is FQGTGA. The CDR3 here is CASSLMAGNTGELFF. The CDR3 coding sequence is TGTGCCAGCAGCTTAATGGCAGGGAACACCGGGGAGCTGTTTTTT.

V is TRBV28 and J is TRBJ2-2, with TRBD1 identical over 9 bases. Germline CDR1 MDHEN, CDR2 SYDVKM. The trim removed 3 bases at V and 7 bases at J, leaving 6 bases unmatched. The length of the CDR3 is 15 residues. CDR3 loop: CASSFVGQGRGELFF. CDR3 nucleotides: TGTGCCAGCAGTTTTGTAGGACAGGGGCGCGGGGAGCTGTTTTTT. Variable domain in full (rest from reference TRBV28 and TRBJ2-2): DVKVTQSSRYLVKRTGEKVFLECVQDMDHENMFWYRQDPGLGLRLIYFSYDVKMKEKGDIPEGYSVSREKKERFSLILESASTNQTSMYLCASSFVGQGRGELFFGEGSRLTVL.

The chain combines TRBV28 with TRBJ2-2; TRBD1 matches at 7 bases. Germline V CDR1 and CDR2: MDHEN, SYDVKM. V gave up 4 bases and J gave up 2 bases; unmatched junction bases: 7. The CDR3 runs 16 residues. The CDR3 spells CASSSRTGANTGELFF. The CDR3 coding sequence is TGTGCCAGCAGTTCACGGACAGGTGCCAACACCGGGGAGCTGTTTTTT.

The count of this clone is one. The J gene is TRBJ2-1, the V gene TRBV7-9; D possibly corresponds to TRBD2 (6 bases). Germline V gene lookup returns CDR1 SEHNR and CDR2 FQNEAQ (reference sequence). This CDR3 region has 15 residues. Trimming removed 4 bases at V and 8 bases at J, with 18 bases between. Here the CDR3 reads CASSSGLGGVDEQFF. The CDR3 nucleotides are TGTGCCAGCAGCTCTGGACTCGGCGGGGTGGATGAGCAGTTCTTC.

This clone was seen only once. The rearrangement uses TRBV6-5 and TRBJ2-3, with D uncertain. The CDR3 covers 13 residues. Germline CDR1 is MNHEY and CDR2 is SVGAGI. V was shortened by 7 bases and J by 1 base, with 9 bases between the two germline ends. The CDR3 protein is CASTRDGTDTQYF. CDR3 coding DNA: TGTGCCAGCACGAGAGATGGCACAGATACGCAGTATTTT.

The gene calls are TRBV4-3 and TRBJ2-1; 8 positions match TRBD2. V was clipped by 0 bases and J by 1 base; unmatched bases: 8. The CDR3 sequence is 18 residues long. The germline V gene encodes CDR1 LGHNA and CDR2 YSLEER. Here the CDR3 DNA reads TGCGCCAGCAGCCAAGATCTCTTACTAGCGGCTTCCTACAATGAGCAGTTCTTC. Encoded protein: CASSQDLLLAASYNEQFF.

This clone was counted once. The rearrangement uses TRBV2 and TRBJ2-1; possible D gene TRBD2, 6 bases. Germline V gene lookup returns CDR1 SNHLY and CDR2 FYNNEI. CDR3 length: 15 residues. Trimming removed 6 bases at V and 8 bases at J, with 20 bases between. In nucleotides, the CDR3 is TGTGCCAGCAGGGAAACTAGCATGGTGGGCGATGAGCAGTTCTTC. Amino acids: CASRETSMVGDEQFF.

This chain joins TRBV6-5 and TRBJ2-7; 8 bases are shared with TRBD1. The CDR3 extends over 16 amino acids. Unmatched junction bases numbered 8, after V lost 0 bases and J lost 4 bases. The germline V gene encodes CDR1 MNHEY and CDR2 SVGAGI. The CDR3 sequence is CASSYSRQGARYEQYF. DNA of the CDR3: TGTGCCAGCAGTTACTCAAGGCAGGGGGCGAGGTACGAGCAGTACTTC.

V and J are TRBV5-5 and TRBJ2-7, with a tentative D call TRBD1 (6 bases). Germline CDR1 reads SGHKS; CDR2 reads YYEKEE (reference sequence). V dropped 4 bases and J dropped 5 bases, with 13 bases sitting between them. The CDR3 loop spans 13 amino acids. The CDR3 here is CASSRGGYNEQYF. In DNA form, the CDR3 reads TGTGCCAGCAGCAGAGGGGGTTACAACGAGCAGTACTTC.

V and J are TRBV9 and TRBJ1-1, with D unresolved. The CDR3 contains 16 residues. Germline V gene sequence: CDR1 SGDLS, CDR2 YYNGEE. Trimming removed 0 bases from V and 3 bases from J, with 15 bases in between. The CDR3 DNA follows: TGTGCCAGCAGCGTAGGACGGGGTGCAGTGGACACTGAAGCTTTCTTT. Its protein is CASSVGRGAVDTEAFF.

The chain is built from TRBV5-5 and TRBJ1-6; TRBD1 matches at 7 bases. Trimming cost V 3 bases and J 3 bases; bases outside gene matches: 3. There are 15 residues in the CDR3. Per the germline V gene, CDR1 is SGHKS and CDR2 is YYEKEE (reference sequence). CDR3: CASSSGQIYNSPLHF. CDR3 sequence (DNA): TGTGCCAGCAGCTCGGGACAGATCTATAATTCACCCCTCCACTTT.

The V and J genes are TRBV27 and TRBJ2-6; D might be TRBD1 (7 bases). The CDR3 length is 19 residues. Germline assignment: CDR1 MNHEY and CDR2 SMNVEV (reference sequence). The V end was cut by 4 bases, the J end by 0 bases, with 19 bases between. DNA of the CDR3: TGTGCCAGCAGTTCGGCCGTCAGCCAGGGGGGCTCTGGGGCCAACGTCCTGACTTTC. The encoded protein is CASSSAVSQGGSGANVLTF.

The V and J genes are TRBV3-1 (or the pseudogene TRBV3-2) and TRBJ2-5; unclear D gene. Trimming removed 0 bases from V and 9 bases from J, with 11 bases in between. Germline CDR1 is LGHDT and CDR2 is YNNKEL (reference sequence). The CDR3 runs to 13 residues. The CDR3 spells CASSQDPGSSQYF. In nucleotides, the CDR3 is TGTGCCAGCAGCCAAGATCCCGGGTCGTCCCAGTACTTC.

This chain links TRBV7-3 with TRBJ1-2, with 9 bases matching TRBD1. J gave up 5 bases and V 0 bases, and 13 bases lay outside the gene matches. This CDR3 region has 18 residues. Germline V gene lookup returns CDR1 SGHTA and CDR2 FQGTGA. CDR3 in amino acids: CASSLTPRPVGQGYGYTF. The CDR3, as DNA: TGTGCCAGCAGCTTAACCCCCAGACCCGTGGGACAGGGTTATGGCTACACCTTC.

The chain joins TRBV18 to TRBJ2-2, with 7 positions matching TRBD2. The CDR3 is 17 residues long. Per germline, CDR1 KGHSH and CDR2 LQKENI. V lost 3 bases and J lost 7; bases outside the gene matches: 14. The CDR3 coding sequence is TGTGCCAGCTCACCTGCCTCCGGGACTACCCAAGTCGGGGAGCTGTTTTTT. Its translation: CASSPASGTTQVGELFF.

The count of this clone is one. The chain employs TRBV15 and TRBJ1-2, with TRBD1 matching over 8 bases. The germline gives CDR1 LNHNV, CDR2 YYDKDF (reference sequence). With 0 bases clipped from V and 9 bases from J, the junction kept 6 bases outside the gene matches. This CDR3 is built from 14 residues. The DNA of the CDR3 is TGTGCCACCAGCAGAGATCACAGGGGGTCTCGCTACACCTTC. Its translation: CATSRDHRGSRYTF.

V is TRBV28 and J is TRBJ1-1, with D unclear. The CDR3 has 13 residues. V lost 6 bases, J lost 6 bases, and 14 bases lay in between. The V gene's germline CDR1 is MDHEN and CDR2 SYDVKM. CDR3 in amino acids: CASSVGTRAEAFF. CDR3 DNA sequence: TGTGCCAGCAGCGTAGGAACGAGGGCTGAAGCTTTCTTT.